The TCR beta chain under discussion was sequenced for a study of cytomegalovirus exposure and HLA in healthy donors. Study outcomes and limitations: TCR clusters originating in the first cohort tended to co-occur in the approximately 120 validation repertoires, according to a later analysis. There were three CMV-associated chains whose specificity for CMV antigens was confirmed in vitro. Reports indicated that the classifier achieved high specificity and sensitivity in diagnosing cytomegalovirus status.

Germline values: CDR1 LGHNT, CDR2 FRNRAP. The CDR3 has 12 amino acids. Unmatched junction bases numbered 4, after V lost 1 base and J lost 11 bases. Method: immunoSEQ multiplex PCR; TCRdb's copy keeps in-frame clones and lacks some. The sample records some 170,000 clones, over 85% being singletons. Concerning this clone: The target antigen is unknown.

The sequenced sample consisted of PBMCs. This sequence originates from a woman under 30 in good health and CMV-seropositive. This chain uses TRBV12-5 with TRBJ1-1; 7 bases are a match to TRBD1. The CDR3 is CASGLGQGQAFF. The CDR3 DNA reads TGTGCTAGTGGTTTGGGACAGGGCCAGGCTTTCTTT.